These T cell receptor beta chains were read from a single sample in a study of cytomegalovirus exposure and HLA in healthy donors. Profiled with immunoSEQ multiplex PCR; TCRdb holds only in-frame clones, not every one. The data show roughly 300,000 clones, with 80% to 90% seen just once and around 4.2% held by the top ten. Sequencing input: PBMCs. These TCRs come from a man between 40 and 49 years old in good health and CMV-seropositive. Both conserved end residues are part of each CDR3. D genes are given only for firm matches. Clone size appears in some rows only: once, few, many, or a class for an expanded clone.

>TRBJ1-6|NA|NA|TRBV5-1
TGCGCCAGCAGCTTGGAAAGCGGCCCAAATAATTCACCCCTCCACTTT
CASSLESGPNNSPLHF
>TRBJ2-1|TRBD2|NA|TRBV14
TGTGCCAGCAGCCAAGATACCAGCGGGGTGTTAGATGAGCAGTTCTTC
CASSQDTSGVLDEQFF
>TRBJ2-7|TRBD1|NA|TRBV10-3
TGTGCCACCCAGGACAGGGCGGGAACCTACGAGCAGTACTTC
CATQDRAGTYEQYF
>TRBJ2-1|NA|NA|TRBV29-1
TGCAGCGTTGGGGCTAGCTCTACCTACAATGAGCAGTTCTTC
CSVGASSTYNEQFF
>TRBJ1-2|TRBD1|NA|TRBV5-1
TGCGCCAGCAGCTGGGACAGCTATGGCTACACCTTC
CASSWDSYGYTF
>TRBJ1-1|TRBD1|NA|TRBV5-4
TGTGCCAGCAGCTTGGGGCAGGGGGCCCTGAACACTGAAGCTTTCTTT
CASSLGQGALNTEAFF
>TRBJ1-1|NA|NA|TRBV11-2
TGTGCCAGCAGCTTAGAGGGCAGACTGAACACTGAAGCTTTCTTT
CASSLEGRLNTEAFF
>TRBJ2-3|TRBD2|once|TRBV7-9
TGTGCCAGCAGCTCTGGACAAGCGGGAATTAGCACAGATACGCAGTATTTT
CASSSGQAGISTDTQYF
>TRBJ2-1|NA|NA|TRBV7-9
TGTGCCTCGGCGGTCTATGAGCAGTTCTTC
CASAVYEQFF
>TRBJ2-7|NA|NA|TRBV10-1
TGCGCCAGCAGTGAGTCGATTAACAACGAGCAGTACTTC
CASSESINNEQYF
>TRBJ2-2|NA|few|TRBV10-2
TGCGCCAGCAGCCCTACCCGGAACACCGGGGAGCTGTTTTTT
CASSPTRNTGELFF
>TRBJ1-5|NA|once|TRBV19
TGTGCCAGTAGTGGGGACACAAATCAGCCCCAGCATTTT
CASSGDTNQPQHF
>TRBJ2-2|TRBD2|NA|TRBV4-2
TGTGCCAGCAGCCAAGAGGGTAGCGGGTGGCGAACCGGGGAGCTGTTTTTT
CASSQEGSGWRTGELFF
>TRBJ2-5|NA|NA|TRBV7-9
TGTGCCAGCAGCCCGCGGGTGCCCCAAGAGACCCAGTACTTC
CASSPRVPQETQYF
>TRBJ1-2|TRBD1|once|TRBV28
TGTGCCAGCAGTTTGAACAGGGGGCGCGGCTACACCTTC
CASSLNRGRGYTF
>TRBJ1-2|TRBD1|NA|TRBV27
TGTGCCAGCAGCCTGACAGGGGCCCCTGGCTACACCTTC
CASSLTGAPGYTF
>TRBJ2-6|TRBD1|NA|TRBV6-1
TGTGCCAGCAGTGCCGGACAGGGGGCCTCCTTCTCTGGGGCCAACGTCCTGACTTTC
CASSAGQGASFSGANVLTF
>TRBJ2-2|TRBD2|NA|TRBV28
TGTGCCAGCAGTTTAGCGGGAGTATCTATCGGGGAGCTGTTTTTT
CASSLAGVSIGELFF
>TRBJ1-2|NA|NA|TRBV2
TGTGCCAGCAGTGAGAGCCTTTCCAACTATGGCTACACCTTC
CASSESLSNYGYTF
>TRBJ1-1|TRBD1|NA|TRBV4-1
TGCGCCAGCAGCCGAGGCCAGGGACAGCCGAACACTGAAGCTTTCTTT
CASSRGQGQPNTEAFF
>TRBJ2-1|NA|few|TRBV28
TGTGCCAGCAGTTTACAACCAACCCGGGATGAGCAGTTCTTC
CASSLQPTRDEQFF
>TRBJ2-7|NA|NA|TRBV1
TGCACCAGCAGCCAACAATTTTTGCGAGTGGGGCCCTTCTACGAGCAGTACTTC
CTSSQQFLRVGPFYEQYF
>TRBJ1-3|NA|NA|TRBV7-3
TGTGCCAGCAGTCCAACAGGGCTCGGAGGAAACACCATATATTTT
CASSPTGLGGNTIYF
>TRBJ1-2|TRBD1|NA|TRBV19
TGTGCCAGTAGCGAGACAGGGGACTATGGCTACACCTTC
CASSETGDYGYTF
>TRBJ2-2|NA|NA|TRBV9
TGTGCCAGCAGCGCTGCCGGGGAGCTGTTTTTT
CASSAAGELFF
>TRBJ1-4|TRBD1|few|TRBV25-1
TGTGCCAGCAGTCAGGACAGGGTAACTGAAAAACTGTTTTTT
CASSQDRVTEKLFF
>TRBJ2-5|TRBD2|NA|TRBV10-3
TGTGCCATCAGTGATCCCGGGACTAGCGGGAGTTGGGGCCAAGAGACCCAGTACTTC
CAISDPGTSGSWGQETQYF
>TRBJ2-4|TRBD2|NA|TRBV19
TGTGCCAGTAGTATCGGACTAGCGGGAGCGGACATTCAGTACTTC
CASSIGLAGADIQYF
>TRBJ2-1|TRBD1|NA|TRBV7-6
TGTGCCAGTTGGGACAGGGGCCGTTCGGATGAGCAGTTCTTC
CASWDRGRSDEQFF
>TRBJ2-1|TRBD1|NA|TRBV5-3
TGTGCCAGCAGCGGATCGGGACAGATCTACAATGAGCAGTTCTTC
CASSGSGQIYNEQFF
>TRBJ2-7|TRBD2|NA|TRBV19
TGTGCCAGTAGTATTAGCGGGATTTCCTACGAGCAGTACTTC
CASSISGISYEQYF
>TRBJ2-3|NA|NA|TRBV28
TGTGCCAGCAGTTTACGAGGCACAGATACGCAGTATTTT
CASSLRGTDTQYF
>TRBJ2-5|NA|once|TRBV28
TGTGCCAGCAGTTTAAGTTACAGTTTCCAAGAGACCCAGTACTTC
CASSLSYSFQETQYF
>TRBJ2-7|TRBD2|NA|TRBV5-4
TGTGCCAGCAGCTTGGGGACTAGCGGGGAGGGGGCGTACTTC
CASSLGTSGEGAYF
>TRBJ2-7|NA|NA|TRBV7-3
TGTGCCAGCAGCTTATCCGGGGGAAGCGAGCAGTACTTC
CASSLSGGSEQYF
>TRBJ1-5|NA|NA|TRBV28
TGTGCCAGCAGCCTTGACAGAGTCAATCAGCCCCAGCATTTT
CASSLDRVNQPQHF
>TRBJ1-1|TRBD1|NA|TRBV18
TGTGCCAGCTCAGCAACGGGACAGGGGAACACTGAAGCTTTCTTT
CASSATGQGNTEAFF
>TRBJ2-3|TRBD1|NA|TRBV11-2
TGTGCCAGCAGCCGACAGGGGTTAACGACAGATACGCAGTATTTT
CASSRQGLTTDTQYF
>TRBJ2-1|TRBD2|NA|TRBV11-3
TGTGCCAGCAGCTTAAGAGTCGGAGCGGGAGGGTACAATGAGCAGTTCTTC
CASSLRVGAGGYNEQFF
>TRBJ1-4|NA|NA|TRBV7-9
TGTGCCAGCGCGCCGGGACTATCTAATGAAAAACTGTTTTTT
CASAPGLSNEKLFF
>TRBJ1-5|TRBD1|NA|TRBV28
TGTGCCAGCAGTACAGGGGGCTTTACTCAGCCCCAGCATTTT
CASSTGGFTQPQHF
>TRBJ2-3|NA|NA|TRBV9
TGTGCCAGCAGCCTCGATACGCAGTATTTT
CASSLDTQYF